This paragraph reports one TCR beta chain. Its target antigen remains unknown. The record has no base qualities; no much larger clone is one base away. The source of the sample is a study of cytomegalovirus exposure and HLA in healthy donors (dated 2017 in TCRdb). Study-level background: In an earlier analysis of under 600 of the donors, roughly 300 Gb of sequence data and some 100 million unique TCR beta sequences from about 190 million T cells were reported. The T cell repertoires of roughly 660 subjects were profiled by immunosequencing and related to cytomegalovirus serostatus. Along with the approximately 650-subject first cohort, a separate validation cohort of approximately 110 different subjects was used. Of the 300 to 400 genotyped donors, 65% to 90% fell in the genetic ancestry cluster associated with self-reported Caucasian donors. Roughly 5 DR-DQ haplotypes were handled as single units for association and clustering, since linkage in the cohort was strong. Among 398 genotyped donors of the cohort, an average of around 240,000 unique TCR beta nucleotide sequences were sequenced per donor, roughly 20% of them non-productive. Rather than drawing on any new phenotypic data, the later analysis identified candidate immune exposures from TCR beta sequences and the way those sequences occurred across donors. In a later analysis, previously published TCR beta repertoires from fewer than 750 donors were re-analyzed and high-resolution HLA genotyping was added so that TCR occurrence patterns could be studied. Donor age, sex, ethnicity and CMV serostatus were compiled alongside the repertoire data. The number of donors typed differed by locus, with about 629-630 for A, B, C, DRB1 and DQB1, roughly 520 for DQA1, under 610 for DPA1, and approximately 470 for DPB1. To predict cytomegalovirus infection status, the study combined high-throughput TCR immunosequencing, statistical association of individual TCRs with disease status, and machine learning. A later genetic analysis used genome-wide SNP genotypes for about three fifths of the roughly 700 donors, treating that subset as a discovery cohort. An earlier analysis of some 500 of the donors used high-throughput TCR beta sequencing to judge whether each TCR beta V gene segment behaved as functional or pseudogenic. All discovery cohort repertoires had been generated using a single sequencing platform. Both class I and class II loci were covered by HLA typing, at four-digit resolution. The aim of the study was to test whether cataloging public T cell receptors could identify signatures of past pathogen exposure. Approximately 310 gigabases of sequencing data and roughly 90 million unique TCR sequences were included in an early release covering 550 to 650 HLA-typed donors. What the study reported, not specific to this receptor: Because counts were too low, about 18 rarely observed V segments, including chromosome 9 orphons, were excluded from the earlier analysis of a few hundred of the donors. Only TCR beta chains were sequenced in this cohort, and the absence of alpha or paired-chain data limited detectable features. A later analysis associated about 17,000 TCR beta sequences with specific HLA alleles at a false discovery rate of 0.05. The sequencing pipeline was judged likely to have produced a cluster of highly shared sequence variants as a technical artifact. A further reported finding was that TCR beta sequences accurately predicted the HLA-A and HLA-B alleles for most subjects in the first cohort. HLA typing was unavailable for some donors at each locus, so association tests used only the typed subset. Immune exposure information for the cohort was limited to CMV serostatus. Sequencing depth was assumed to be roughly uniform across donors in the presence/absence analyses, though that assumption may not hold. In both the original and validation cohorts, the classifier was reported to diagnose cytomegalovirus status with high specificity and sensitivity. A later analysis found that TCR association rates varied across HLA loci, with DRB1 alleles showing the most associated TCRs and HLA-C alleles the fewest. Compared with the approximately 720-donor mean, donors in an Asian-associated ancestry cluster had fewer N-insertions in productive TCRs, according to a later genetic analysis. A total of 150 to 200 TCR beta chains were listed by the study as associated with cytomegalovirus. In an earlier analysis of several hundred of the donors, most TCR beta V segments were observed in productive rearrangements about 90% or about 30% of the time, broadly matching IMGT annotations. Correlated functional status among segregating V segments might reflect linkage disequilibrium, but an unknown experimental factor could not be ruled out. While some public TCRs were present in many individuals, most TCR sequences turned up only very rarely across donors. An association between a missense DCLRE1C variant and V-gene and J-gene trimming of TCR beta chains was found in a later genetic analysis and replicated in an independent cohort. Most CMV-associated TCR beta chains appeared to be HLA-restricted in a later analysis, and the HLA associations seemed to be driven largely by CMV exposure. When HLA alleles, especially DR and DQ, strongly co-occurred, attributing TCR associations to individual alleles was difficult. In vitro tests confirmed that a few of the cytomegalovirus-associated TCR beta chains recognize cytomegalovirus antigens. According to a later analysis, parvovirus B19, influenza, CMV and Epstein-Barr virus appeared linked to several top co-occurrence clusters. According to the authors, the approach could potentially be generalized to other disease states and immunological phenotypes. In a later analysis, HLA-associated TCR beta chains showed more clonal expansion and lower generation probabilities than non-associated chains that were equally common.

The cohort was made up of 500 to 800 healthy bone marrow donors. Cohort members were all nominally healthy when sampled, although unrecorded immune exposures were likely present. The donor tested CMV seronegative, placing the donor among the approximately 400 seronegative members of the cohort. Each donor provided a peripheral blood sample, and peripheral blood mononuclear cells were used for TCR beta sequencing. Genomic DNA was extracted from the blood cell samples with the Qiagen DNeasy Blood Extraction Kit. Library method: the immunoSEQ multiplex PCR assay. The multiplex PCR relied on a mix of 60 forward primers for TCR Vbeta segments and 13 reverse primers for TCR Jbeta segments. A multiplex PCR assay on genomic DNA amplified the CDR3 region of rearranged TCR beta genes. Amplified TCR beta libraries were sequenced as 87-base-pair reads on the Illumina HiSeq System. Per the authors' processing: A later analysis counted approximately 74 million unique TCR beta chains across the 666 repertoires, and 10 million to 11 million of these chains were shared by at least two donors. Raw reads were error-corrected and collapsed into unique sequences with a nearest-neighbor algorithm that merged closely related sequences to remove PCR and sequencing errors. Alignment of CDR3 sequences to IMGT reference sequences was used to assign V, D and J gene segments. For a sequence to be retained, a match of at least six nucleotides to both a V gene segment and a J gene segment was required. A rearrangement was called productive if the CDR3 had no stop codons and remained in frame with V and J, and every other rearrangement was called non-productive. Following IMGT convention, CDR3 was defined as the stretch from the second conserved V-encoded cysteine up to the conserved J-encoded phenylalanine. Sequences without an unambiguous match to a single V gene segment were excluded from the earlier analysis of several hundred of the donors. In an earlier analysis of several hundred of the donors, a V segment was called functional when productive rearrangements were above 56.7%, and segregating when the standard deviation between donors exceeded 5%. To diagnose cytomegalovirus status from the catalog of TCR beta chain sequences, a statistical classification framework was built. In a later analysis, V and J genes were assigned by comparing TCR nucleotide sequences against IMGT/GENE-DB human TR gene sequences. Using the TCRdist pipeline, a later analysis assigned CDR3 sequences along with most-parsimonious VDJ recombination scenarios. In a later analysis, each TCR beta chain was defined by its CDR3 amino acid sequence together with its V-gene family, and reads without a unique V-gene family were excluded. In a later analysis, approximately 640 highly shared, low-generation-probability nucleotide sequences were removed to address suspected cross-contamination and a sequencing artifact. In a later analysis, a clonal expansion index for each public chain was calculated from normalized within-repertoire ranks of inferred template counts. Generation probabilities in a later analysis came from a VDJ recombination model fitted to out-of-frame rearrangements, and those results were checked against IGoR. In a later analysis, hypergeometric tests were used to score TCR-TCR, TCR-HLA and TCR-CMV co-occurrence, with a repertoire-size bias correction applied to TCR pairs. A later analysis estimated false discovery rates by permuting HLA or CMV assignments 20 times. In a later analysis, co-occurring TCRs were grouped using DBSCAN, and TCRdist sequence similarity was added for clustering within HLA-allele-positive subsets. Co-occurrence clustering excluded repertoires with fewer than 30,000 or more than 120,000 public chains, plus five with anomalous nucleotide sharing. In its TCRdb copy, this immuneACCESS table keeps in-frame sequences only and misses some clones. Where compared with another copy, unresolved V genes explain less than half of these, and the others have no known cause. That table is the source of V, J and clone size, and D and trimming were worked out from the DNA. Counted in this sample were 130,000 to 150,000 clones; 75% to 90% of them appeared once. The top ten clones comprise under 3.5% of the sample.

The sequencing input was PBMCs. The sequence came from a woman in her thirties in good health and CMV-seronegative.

The DNA sequence reads TGTGCCAGCAGCCTAACAGGGGACTACGAGCAGTACTTC. It is translated as CASSLTGDYEQYF. Recombination connected TRBV6-5 to TRBJ2-7; a stretch of 7 junction bases matches TRBD1. CDR1 and CDR2 are read off the germline V gene as MNHEY and SVGAGI. The CDR3 sequence holds 13 residues, the cysteine and phenylalanine included. Only the CDR3 portion is preserved as DNA: 39 bases, with reading frame beginning at the first base. V is pruned by 6 bases and J by 3 bases, leaving 5 bases of the junction without a gene match.